Listed below are T cell receptor beta chains from one sample, sequenced in a study of blood T cells in healthy people across ages. TCRdb fed the 5' RACE reads into MiXCR, producing one record per CDR3 protein. In the table there are about 640,000 distinct CDR3 sequences, about 30% of which are singletons. Source material: blood. These receptor sequences come from a woman older than 75 in good health. The CDR3 runs from the conserved cysteine through the conserved F or W. D genes are given only for firm matches. Clone size is stated in some rows and not others, as once, few, many or a class when expanded.

size	D	V	J	CDR3	DNA
many	-	TRBV6-6	TRBJ2-1	CAISGLSSSYNEQFF	TGTGCCATCTCGGGACTCTCGAGCTCCTACAATGAGCAGTTCTTC
-	TRBD1	TRBV10-3	TRBJ2-5	CAIRGQGADNVQYF	TGTGCCATCAGGGGACAGGGGGCGGACAATGTGCAGTACTTC
many	-	TRBV10-3	TRBJ2-1	CAISGSGNEQFF	TGTGCCATCAGCGGGTCCGGGAATGAGCAGTTCTTC
few	TRBD1	TRBV5-1	TRBJ1-1	CASSSGTGKIGNTEAFF	TGCGCCAGCAGCTCTGGGACAGGAAAAATAGGGAACACTGAAGCTTTCTTT
many	-	TRBV6-1	TRBJ2-1	CASTSETAGSYNEQFF	TGTGCCAGCACCTCTGAAACGGCAGGCTCCTACAATGAGCAGTTCTTC
few	-	TRBV6-1	TRBJ2-1	CASSLWGPGQSYNEQFF	TGTGCCAGCAGTCTCTGGGGACCTGGCCAGTCCTACAATGAGCAGTTCTTC
-	-	TRBV11-2	TRBJ2-3	CASSYPSTDTQYF	TGTGCCAGCAGCTACCCTAGCACAGATACGCAGTATTTT
-	-	TRBV20-1	TRBJ2-1	CSAHDLSYNEQFF	TGCAGTGCTCACGATCTCTCCTACAATGAGCAGTTCTTC
many	TRBD1	TRBV6-1	TRBJ2-6	CATLRGPGANVLTF	TGTGCCACCCTCAGGGGGCCTGGGGCCAACGTCCTGACTTTC
few	TRBD1	TRBV5-6	TRBJ1-2	CASDSGTGVTGYTF	TGTGCCAGCGACTCCGGGACAGGGGTAACTGGCTACACCTTC
many	-	TRBV2	TRBJ2-4	CASSVSKNIQYF	TGTGCCAGCAGTGTTTCCAAAAACATTCAGTACTTC
many	-	TRBV7-2	TRBJ1-6	CASSVRGAGSPLHF	TGTGCCAGCAGCGTCAGGGGTGCGGGTTCACCCCTCCACTTT
few	-	TRBV10-3	TRBJ1-2	CATRGVSPYGYTF	TGTGCCACCCGGGGGGTATCCCCCTATGGCTACACCTTC
once	-	TRBV20-1	TRBJ2-3	CSARDVGTTDTQYF	TGCAGTGCTAGAGACGTGGGAACCACAGATACGCAGTATTTT
many	TRBD1	TRBV7-2	TRBJ1-4	CASSYTGTANEKLFF	TGTGCCAGCAGCTATACCGGGACAGCTAATGAAAAACTGTTTTTT
few	-	TRBV30	TRBJ1-1	CAWSVRRAKLTMNTEAFF	TGTGCCTGGAGTGTAAGGAGGGCAAAACTTACCATGAACACTGAAGCTTTCTTT
-	-	TRBV15	TRBJ2-2	CATSGAVRTGELFF	TGTGCCACCAGCGGAGCAGTACGTACCGGGGAGCTGTTTTTT
-	-	TRBV28	TRBJ1-2	CASSFQGQDSGYTF	TGTGCCAGCAGTTTCCAGGGTCAGGACTCTGGCTACACCTTC
few	-	TRBV10-3	TRBJ1-5	CAISESRGGQGSNQPQHF	TGTGCCATCAGTGAGTCGAGGGGAGGGCAGGGGAGCAATCAGCCCCAGCATTTT
-	-	TRBV30	TRBJ1-1	CAWSPGRMNTEAFF	TGTGCCTGGAGCCCGGGACGTATGAACACTGAAGCTTTCTTT
-	TRBD1	TRBV12-3/TRBV12-4	TRBJ2-3	CASSTGGGADTEYF	TGTGCCAGCAGCACAGGGGGCGGGGCAGATACGGAGTATTTT
-	-	TRBV4-3	TRBJ2-7	CASSQARTTPQNIYEQYF	TGCGCCAGCAGCCAAGCACGGACTACGCCCCAAAACATCTACGAGCAGTACTTC
-	-	TRBV6-5	TRBJ1-2	CASSYGGQGGYTF	TGTGCCAGCAGTTACGGCGGACAAGGAGGCTACACCTTC
many	TRBD1	TRBV7-2	TRBJ1-1	CASSLQGASTEAFF	TGTGCCAGCAGCTTACAGGGGGCGAGCACTGAAGCTTTCTTT
-	TRBD1	TRBV14	TRBJ1-2	CASSPGTGENYGYTF	TGTGCCAGCAGCCCCGGGACAGGAGAAAACTATGGCTACACCTTC
-	TRBD2	TRBV20-1	TRBJ2-3	CSAPKRDGADTQYF	TGCAGTGCTCCTAAGCGGGATGGCGCAGATACGCAGTATTTT
many	-	TRBV4-3	TRBJ2-5	CASSQGGQSLRYF	TGCGCCAGCAGCCAGGGTGGACAGTCCCTTAGGTACTTC
few	TRBD1	TRBV5-1	TRBJ1-4	CASSSDRVGEKLFF	TGCGCCAGCAGCTCGGACAGGGTGGGGGAAAAACTGTTTTTT
-	-	TRBV5-1	TRBJ1-2	CASSPRGDYGCTF	TGCGCCAGCAGCCCTCGGGGGGACTATGGCTGCACCTTC
-	-	TRBV4-1	TRBJ1-4	CASSPVSEGPEKLFF	TGCGCCAGCAGCCCCGTTTCAGAGGGGCCGGAAAAACTGTTTTTT
once	TRBD2	TRBV4-2	TRBJ2-1	CASSLGLGSNEQFF	TGTGCCAGCAGCCTCGGACTAGGCTCTAATGAGCAGTTCTTC
many	TRBD1	TRBV6-2/TRBV6-3	TRBJ2-7	CASRRDRREQYF	TGTGCCAGCAGACGGGACAGGAGGGAGCAGTACTTC
many	-	TRBV29-1	TRBJ1-1	CSVVFGDGNTEAFF	TGCAGCGTTGTCTTCGGGGACGGGAACACTGAAGCTTTCTTT
-	-	TRBV19	TRBJ2-3	CASRARATDTQYF	TGTGCCAGTAGAGCCAGGGCCACAGATACGCAGTATTTT
many	-	TRBV5-1	TRBJ2-3	CASSLAGAGSTDTQYF	TGCGCCAGCAGCTTGGCCGGGGCGGGGAGCACAGATACGCAGTATTTT
many	TRBD1	TRBV5-5	TRBJ2-1	CASSLAWDRVNEQFF	TGTGCCAGCAGCTTGGCCTGGGACAGAGTCAATGAGCAGTTCTTC
many	-	TRBV7-2	TRBJ2-7	CASHLGGFGEQYF	TGTGCCAGCCATCTGGGGGGATTTGGCGAGCAGTACTTC
many	-	TRBV9	TRBJ2-7	CASSVGGIRAEQYF	TGTGCCAGCAGCGTAGGAGGGATCCGAGCAGAGCAGTACTTC
-	-	TRBV18	TRBJ1-4	CASSPRQLGSNEKLFF	TGTGCCAGCTCACCACGTCAGCTTGGATCTAATGAAAAGCTGTTTTTT
many	TRBD2	TRBV4-1	TRBJ2-1	CASSQKGSGGYYNEQFF	TGCGCCAGCAGCCAAAAGGGGAGCGGGGGGTATTACAATGAGCAGTTCTTC
many	TRBD1	TRBV29-1	TRBJ1-2	CSVGSTDRGLTF	TGCAGCGTTGGGAGTACGGACAGGGGCCTCACCTTC
-	-	TRBV20-1	TRBJ2-1	CSAAGQGWNGQFF	TGCAGTGCCGCAGGGCAGGGGTGGAATGGGCAGTTCTTC
few	-	TRBV6-1	TRBJ1-2	CASTSGGVTEGYTF	TGTGCCAGCACCTCGGGAGGGGTAACGGAAGGCTACACCTTC